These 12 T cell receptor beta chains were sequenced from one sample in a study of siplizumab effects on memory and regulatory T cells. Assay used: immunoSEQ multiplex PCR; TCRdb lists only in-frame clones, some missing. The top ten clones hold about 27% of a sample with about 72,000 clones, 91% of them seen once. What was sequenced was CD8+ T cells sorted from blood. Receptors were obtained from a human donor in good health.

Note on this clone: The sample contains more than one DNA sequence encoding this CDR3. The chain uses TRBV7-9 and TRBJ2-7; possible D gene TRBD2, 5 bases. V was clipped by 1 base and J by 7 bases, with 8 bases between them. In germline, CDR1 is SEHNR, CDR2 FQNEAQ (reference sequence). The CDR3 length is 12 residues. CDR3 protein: CASSLGGLEQYF. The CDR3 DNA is TGTGCCAGCAGCTTAGGCGGGTTGGAGCAGTACTTC. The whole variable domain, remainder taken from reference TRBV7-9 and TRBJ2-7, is DTGVSQNPRHKITKRGQNVTFRCDPISEHNRLYWYRQTLGQGPEFLTYFQNEAQLEKSRLLSDRFSAERPKGSFSTLEIQRTEQGDSAMYLCASSLGGLEQYFGPGTRLTVT.

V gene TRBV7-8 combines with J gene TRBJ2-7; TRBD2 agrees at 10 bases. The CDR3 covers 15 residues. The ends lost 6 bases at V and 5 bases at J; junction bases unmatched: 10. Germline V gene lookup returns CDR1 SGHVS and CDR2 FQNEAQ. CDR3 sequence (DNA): TGTGCCAGCAGTATAGGGACTAGCGAATACGACGAGCAGTACTTC. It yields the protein CASSIGTSEYDEQYF.

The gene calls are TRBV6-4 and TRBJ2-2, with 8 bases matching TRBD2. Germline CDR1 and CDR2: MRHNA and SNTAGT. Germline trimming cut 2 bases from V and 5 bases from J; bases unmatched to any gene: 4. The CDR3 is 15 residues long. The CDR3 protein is CASSDLAGNTGELFF. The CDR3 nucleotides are TGTGCCAGCAGTGACCTAGCGGGTAATACCGGGGAGCTGTTTTTT.

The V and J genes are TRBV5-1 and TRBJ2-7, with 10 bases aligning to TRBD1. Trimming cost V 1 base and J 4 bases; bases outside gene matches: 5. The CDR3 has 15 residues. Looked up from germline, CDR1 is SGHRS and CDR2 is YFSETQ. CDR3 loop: CASSLPGTGEYEQYF. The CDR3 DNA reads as TGCGCCAGCAGCTTGCCCGGGACAGGGGAATACGAGCAGTACTTC.

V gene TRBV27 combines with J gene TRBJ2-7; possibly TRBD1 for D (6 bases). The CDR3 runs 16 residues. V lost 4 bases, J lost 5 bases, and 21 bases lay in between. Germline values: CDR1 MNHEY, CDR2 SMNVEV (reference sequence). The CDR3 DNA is TGTGCCAGCAGTTCATTAGGGGGTGATATTACACACGAGCAGTACTTC. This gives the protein CASSSLGGDITHEQYF.

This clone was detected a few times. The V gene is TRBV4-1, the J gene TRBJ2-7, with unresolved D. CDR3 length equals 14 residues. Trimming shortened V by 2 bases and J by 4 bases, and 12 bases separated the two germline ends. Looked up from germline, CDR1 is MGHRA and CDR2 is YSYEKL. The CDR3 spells CASSQTELEYEQYF. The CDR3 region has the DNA TGCGCCAGCAGCCAAACAGAACTGGAATACGAGCAGTACTTC.

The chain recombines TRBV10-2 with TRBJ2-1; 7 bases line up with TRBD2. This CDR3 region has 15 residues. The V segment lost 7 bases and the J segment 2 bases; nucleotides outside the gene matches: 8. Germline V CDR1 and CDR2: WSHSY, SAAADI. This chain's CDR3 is CASTGLYSPYNEQFF. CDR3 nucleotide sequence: TGCGCCAGCACGGGACTATACTCGCCCTACAATGAGCAGTTCTTC.

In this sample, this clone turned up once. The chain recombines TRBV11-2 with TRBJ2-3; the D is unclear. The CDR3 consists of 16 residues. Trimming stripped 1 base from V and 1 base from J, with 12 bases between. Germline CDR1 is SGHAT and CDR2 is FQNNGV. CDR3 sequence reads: CASSLVGASGTDTQYF. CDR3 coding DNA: TGTGCCAGCAGCTTAGTTGGCGCCTCCGGCACAGATACGCAGTATTTT.

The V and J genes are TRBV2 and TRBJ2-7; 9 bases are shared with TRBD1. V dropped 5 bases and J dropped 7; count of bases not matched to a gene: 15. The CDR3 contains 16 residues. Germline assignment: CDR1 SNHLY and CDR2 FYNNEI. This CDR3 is CASSITPDRGEGEQYF. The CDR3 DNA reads TGTGCCAGCAGTATAACTCCGGACAGGGGAGAAGGAGAGCAGTACTTC.

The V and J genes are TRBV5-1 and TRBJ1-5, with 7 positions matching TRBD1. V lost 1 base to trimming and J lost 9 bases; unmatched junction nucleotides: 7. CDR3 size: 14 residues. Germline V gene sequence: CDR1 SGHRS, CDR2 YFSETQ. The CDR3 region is CASSLKGARSPQHF. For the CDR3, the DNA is TGCGCCAGCAGCTTGAAGGGGGCGCGGTCGCCCCAGCATTTT.

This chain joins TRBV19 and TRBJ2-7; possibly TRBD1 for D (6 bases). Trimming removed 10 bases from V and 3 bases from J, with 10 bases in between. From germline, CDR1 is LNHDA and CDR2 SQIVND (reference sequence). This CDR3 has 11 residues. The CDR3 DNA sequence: TGTGCCACGAAACAGGGCTACGAGCAGTACTTC. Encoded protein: CATKQGYEQYF. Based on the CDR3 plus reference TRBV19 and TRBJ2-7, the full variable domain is DGGITQSPKYLFRKEGQNVTLSCEQNLNHDAMYWYRQDPGQGLRLIYYSQIVNDFQKGDIAEGYSVSREKKESFPLTVTSAQKNPTAFYLCATKQGYEQYFGPGTRLTVT.

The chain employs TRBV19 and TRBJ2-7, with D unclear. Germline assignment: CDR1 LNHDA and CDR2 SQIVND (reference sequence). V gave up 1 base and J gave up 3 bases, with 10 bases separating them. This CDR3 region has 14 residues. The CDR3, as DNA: TGTGCCAGTAGTATAGCGGCAGACTTCTACGAGCAGTACTTC. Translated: CASSIAADFYEQYF.